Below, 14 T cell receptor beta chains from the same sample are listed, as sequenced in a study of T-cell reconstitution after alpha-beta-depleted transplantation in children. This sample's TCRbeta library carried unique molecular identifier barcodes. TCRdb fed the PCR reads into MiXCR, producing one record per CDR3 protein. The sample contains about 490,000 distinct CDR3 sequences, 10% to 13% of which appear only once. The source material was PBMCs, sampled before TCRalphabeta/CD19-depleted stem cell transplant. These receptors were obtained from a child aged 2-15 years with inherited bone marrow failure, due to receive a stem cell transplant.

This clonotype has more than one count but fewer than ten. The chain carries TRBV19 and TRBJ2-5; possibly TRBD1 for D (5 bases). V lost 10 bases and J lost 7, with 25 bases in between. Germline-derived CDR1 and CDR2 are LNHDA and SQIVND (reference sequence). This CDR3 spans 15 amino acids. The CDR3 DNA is TGTGCCACCCGCCCTGCAGGGCCTACAGCGTGGACCCAGTACTTC. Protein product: CATRPAGPTAWTQYF.

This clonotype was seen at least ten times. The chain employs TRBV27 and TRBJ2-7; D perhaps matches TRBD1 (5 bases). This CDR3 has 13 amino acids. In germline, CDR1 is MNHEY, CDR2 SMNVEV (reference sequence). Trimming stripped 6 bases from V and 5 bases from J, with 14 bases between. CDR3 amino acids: CASSPRGGHEQYF. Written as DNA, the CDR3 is TGTGCCAGCAGCCCAAGGGGCGGACACGAGCAGTACTTC.

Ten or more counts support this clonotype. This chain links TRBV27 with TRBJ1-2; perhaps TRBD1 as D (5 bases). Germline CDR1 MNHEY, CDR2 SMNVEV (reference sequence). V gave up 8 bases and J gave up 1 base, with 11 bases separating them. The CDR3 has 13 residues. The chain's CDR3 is CASRRGGNYGYTF. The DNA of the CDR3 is TGTGCCAGCCGCCGGGGGGGTAACTATGGCTACACCTTC.

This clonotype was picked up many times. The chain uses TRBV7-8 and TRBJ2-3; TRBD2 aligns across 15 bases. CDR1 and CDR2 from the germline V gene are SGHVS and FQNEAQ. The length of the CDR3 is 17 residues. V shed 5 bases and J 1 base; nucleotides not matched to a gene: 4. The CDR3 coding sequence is TGTGCCAGCAGCCCCAGGACTAGCGGGAGGGGCACAGATACGCAGTATTTT. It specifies CASSPRTSGRGTDTQYF.

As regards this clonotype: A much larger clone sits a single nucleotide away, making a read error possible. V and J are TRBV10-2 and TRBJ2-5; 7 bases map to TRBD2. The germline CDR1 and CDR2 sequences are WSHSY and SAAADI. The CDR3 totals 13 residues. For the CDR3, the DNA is TGCGCCAGCGCTAGCGGAACACCAGAGACCCGGTACTTC. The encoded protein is CASASGTPETRYF.

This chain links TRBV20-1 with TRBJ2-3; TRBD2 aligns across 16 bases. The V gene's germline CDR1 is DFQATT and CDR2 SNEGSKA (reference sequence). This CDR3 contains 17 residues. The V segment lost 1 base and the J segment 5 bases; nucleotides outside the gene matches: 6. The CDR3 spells CSARGGTSGRAGDTQYF. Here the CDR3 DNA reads TGCAGTGCTAGAGGCGGGACTAGCGGGAGGGCCGGAGATACGCAGTATTTT.

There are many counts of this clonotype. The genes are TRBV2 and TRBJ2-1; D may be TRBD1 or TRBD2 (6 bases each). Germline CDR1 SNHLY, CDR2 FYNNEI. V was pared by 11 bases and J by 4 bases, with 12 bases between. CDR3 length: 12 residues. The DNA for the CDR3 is TGTGCCTCAGGGGAGGTTTACAATGAGCAGTTCTTC. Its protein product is CASGEVYNEQFF.

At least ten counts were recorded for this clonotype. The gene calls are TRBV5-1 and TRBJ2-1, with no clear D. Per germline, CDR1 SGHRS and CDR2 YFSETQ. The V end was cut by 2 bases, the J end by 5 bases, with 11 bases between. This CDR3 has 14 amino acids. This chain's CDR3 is CASSLVQANNEQFF. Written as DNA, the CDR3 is TGCGCCAGCAGCTTAGTACAAGCGAACAATGAGCAGTTCTTC.

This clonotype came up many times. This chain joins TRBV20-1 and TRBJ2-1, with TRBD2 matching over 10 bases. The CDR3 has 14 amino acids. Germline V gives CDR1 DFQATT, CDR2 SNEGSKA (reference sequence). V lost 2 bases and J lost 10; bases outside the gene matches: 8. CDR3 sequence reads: CSARNSGGLYEQFF. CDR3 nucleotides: TGCAGTGCTAGAAATAGCGGGGGGCTGTACGAGCAGTTCTTC.

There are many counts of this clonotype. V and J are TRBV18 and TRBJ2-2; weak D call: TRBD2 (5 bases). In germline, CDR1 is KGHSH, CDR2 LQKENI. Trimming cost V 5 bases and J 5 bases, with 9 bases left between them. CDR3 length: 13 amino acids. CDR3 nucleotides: TGTGCCAGCTCAAAGTCGGGGACCGGGGAGCTGTTTTTT. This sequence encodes CASSKSGTGELFF.

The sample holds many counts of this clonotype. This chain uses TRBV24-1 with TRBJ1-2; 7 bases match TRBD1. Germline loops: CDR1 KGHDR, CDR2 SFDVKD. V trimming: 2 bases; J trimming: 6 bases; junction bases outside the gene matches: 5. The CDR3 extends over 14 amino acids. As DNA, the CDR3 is TGTGCCACCAGTGATTGGGACAGCGAGCATGGCTACACCTTC. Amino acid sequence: CATSDWDSEHGYTF.

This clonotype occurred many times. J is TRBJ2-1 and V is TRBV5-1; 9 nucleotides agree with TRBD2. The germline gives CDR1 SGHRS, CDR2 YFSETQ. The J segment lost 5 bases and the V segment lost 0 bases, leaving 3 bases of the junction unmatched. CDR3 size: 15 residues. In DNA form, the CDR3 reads TGCGCCAGCAGCTTGGTTGGGACTAGCCACAATGAGCAGTTCTTC. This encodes CASSLVGTSHNEQFF.

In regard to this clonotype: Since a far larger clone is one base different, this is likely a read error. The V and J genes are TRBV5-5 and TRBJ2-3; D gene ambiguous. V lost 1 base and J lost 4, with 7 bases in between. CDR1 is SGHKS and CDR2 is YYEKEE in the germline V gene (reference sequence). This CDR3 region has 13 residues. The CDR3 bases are TGTGCCAGCAGCTTGCAGGCGGCAGATACGCAGTATTTT. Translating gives CASSLQAADTQYF. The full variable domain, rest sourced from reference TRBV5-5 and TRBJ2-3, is DAGVTQSPTHLIKTRGQQVTLRCSPISGHKSVSWYQQVLGQGPQFIFQYYEKEERGRGNFPDRFSARQFPNYSSELNVNALLLGDSALYLCASSLQAADTQYFGPGTRLTVL.

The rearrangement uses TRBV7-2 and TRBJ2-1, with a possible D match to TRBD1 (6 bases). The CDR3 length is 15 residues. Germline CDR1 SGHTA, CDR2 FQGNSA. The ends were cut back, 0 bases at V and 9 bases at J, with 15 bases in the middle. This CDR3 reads CASSLAGIRGGEQFF. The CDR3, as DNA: TGTGCCAGCAGCTTAGCGGGAATTAGAGGGGGTGAGCAGTTCTTC.